These 20 T cell receptor beta chains share one sample of origin, sequenced in a study of Ad26.COV2.S vaccination and SARS-CoV-2 variants. The protocol was immunoSEQ multiplex PCR, while the TCRdb copy is restricted to in-frame clones and leaves out a portion. The sample yields 300,000 to 350,000 clones, roughly 90% seen once. Treatment noted: about 20 received Ad26.COV2.S at low or high dose, single or two shots; roughly five received placebo; per-sample allocation not given. All samples were drawn on day 63, counting from the first vaccine or placebo injection. The sequencing here drew on peripheral blood, taken in a trial of Ad26.COV2.S vaccine versus placebo. The receptors derive from a person aged 18-65 years who received the Ad26.COV2.S COVID-19 vaccine or a placebo.

The V call is TRBV5-6, the J call TRBJ2-6, with a possible D match to TRBD1 (6 bases). This CDR3 spans 15 amino acids. V was shortened by 0 bases and J by 2 bases, with 6 bases between the two germline ends. Germline assignment: CDR1 SGHDT and CDR2 YYEEEE. The CDR3 loop is CASSLAGAGANVLTF. CDR3 bases: TGTGCCAGCAGCTTGGCAGGGGCTGGGGCCAACGTCCTGACTTTC. Together with reference TRBV5-6 and TRBJ2-6, the CDR3 gives the full variable domain: DAGVTQSPTHLIKTRGQQVTLRCSPKSGHDTVSWYQQALGQGPQFIFQYYEEEERQRGNFPDRFSGHQFPNYSSELNVNALLLGDSALYLCASSLAGAGANVLTFGAGSRLTVL.

This clone was counted a few times. V and J are TRBV2 and TRBJ1-5; possible D gene TRBD1, 5 bases. Between the trimmed V and J ends, which lost 6 bases and 3 bases, there was a span of 9 bases. The CDR3 is made up of 13 amino acids. The germline V gene has CDR1 SNHLY and CDR2 FYNNEI. The CDR3 DNA reads TGTGCCAGCAGGGGGCAGGTCAATCAGCCCCAGCATTTT. The encoded protein is CASRGQVNQPQHF. Together with reference TRBV2 and TRBJ1-5, the CDR3 gives the full variable domain: EPEVTQTPSHQVTQMGQEVILRCVPISNHLYFYWYRQILGQKVEFLVSFYNNEISEKSEIFDDQFSVERPDGSNFTLKIRSTKLEDSAMYFCASRGQVNQPQHFGDGTRLSIL.

As concerns this clone: A junction boundary mismatches the germline segment, possibly from a read error. This sequence joins TRBV4-3 and TRBJ2-3; the D is unclear. Germline-derived CDR1 and CDR2 are LGHNA and YSLEER. This CDR3 is built from 12 residues. The CDR3 loop is CASSQADDRLHF. CDR3 DNA: TGCGCCAGCAGCCAAGCCGATGACCGTTTACATTTT.

This clone occurred once. The J gene is TRBJ1-6, the V gene TRBV19; possible D gene TRBD1, 6 bases. The length of the CDR3 is 13 residues. Trimming shortened V by 9 bases and J by 10 bases, and 16 bases separated the two germline ends. Per the germline V gene, CDR1 is LNHDA and CDR2 is SQIVND (reference sequence). CDR3 protein: CASGGGGWSPLHF. Written as DNA, the CDR3 is TGTGCCAGCGGCGGAGGGGGGTGGTCACCCCTCCACTTT.

V and J are TRBV6-6 and TRBJ1-2, with D uncertain. This CDR3 has 14 residues. V was trimmed by 2 bases and J by 4 bases, leaving 11 bases between them. CDR1 is MNHNY, CDR2 SVGAGI, per germline (reference sequence). The CDR3, as DNA: TGTGCCAGCAGTTACGGGGAATTGGGCTATGGCTACACCTTC. Protein: CASSYGELGYGYTF.

This chain connects TRBV5-6 to TRBJ1-3; tentatively, D is TRBD1 (5 bases). The length of the CDR3 is 17 residues. Trimming took off 4 bases at V and 0 bases at J, with 17 bases between the two ends. Germline V gene lookup returns CDR1 SGHDT and CDR2 YYEEEE. The DNA of the CDR3 is TGTGCCAGCAGCGTCCCGTGGGACCGATTCTCTGGAAACACCATATATTTT. Protein product: CASSVPWDRFSGNTIYF.

J is TRBJ2-4 and V is TRBV29-1; a possible D gene is TRBD1 (5 bases). V lost 7 bases to trimming and J lost 4 bases, with 14 bases between them. CDR3 length: 13 amino acids. CDR1 and CDR2 (germline): SQVTM, ANQGSEA. The DNA of the CDR3 is TGCAGCGCCGGACACCCTCCAAAAAACATTCAGTACTTC. Translating it yields CSAGHPPKNIQYF.

This sequence joins TRBV4-3 and TRBJ1-4; D gene unclear. The CDR3 is 17 amino acids. Germline values: CDR1 LGHNA, CDR2 YSLEER. V lost 1 base and J 3 bases, leaving 15 bases between the germline ends. The CDR3 DNA reads as TGCGCCAGCAGCCAAGGGGCTGTTGACGGGGCTAATGAAAAACTGTTTTTT. It translates to CASSQGAVDGANEKLFF.

The V and J genes are TRBV7-9 and TRBJ1-6, with 7 bases that match TRBD1. V gave up 4 bases and J gave up 8 bases; unmatched junction bases: 8. Germline V gene data show CDR1 as SEHNR and CDR2 as FQNEAQ (reference sequence). This CDR3 spans 15 amino acids. The CDR3, as DNA: TGTGCCAGCAGCTCCACCGGGACAGTGGATTCACCCCTCCACTTT. Amino acid sequence: CASSSTGTVDSPLHF.

CDR3 residues: CASSLVAANTEAFF. DNA for the CDR3: TGTGCCAGCAGCTTAGTAGCCGCGAACACTGAAGCTTTCTTT. This rearrangement joins TRBV11-1 to TRBJ1-1; D call uncertain. Germline CDR1 reads SGHAT; CDR2 reads FQDESV (reference sequence). V shed 1 base and J shed 1 base, with 7 bases lying between them. The CDR3 runs to 14 residues. Using reference TRBV11-1 and TRBJ1-1 for the parts outside the CDR3, the full variable domain is EAEVAQSPRYKITEKSQAVAFWCDPISGHATLYWYRQILGQGPELLVQFQDESVVDDSQLPKDRFSAERLKGVDSTLKIQPAELGDSAMYLCASSLVAANTEAFFGQGTRLTVV.

The chain combines TRBV6-2 or TRBV6-3 with TRBJ2-1, with D unclear. The germline gives CDR1 MNHEY, CDR2 SVGEGT. Trimming took off 2 bases at V and 1 base at J, with 12 bases between the two ends. This CDR3 is 16 amino acids long. CDR3 nucleotides: TGTGCCAGCAGTTACCTTCTGGGCGGTTCCTACAATGAGCAGTTCTTC. The encoded protein is CASSYLLGGSYNEQFF.

The rearrangement uses TRBV6-2 or TRBV6-3 and TRBJ1-5; no reliable D call. V was shortened by 2 bases and J by 6 bases, with 5 bases between the two germline ends. The CDR3 is 12 residues long. The germline gives CDR1 MNHEY, CDR2 SVGEGT. The CDR3 region has the DNA TGTGCCAGCAGTTACCCTACTCAGCCCCAGCATTTT. It codes for CASSYPTQPQHF.

The V and J genes are TRBV10-3 and TRBJ2-3; TRBD2 matches 14 bases. The germline gives CDR1 ENHRY, CDR2 SYGVKD. The CDR3 is made up of 14 amino acids. Unmatched junction bases numbered 2, after V lost 7 bases and J lost 5 bases. The CDR3 region is CAIKTSGGVDTQYF. In nucleotides, the CDR3 is TGTGCCATCAAGACTAGCGGGGGGGTAGATACGCAGTATTTT.

The chain couples TRBV30 to TRBJ1-2; D remains ambiguous. The CDR3 consists of 15 residues. V was cut by 2 bases and J by 4 bases, with 17 bases left in between. Per germline, CDR1 GTSNPN and CDR2 SVGIG (reference sequence). CDR3 nucleotides: TGTGCCTGGAGTCTGACTAAGGACTGGGGCTATGGCTACACCTTC. Protein sequence: CAWSLTKDWGYGYTF.

The rearrangement uses TRBV6-5 and TRBJ2-7, with 12 bases fitting TRBD1. V gave up 7 bases and J gave up 1 base; unmatched junction bases: 5. The CDR3 loop spans 15 amino acids. The V gene's germline CDR1 is MNHEY and CDR2 SVGAGI. The CDR3 sequence: CASIWDRGPSYEQYF. The CDR3 bases are TGTGCCAGCATCTGGGACAGGGGGCCTTCCTACGAGCAGTACTTC.

Here the CDR3 DNA reads TGTGCAAGTCGCTTAGCGACAAAAGTGAGACTAGCGGGAGATGACAATGAGCAGTTCTTC. Protein: CASRLATKVRLAGDDNEQFF. The rearrangement joins TRBV12-2 to TRBJ2-1; TRBD2 is taken as the D call from the table, unchecked against the DNA. TRBV12-2 is a documented pseudogene. The CDR3 runs 20 residues.

This clone has a handful of counts. This chain connects TRBV19 to TRBJ1-4, with a tentative D call TRBD1 (5 bases). Germline assignment: CDR1 LNHDA and CDR2 SQIVND (reference sequence). CDR3 length: 14 amino acids. V lost 7 bases and J lost 3, with 12 bases in between. The CDR3 here is CASKEGTANEKLFF. The DNA for the CDR3 is TGTGCCAGTAAGGAGGGGACTGCTAATGAAAAACTGTTTTTT.

J is TRBJ2-6 and V is TRBV24-1, with no clear D. This CDR3 contains 14 residues. CDR1 and CDR2 (germline): KGHDR, SFDVKD. V was pared by 7 bases and J by 1 base, with 7 bases between. CDR3 region: CATSPLSGANVLTF. The CDR3 coding sequence is TGTGCCACCAGCCCCCTATCTGGGGCCAACGTCCTGACTTTC.

CDR3 sequence reads: CASGSDEAGELFF. The CDR3 nucleotides are TGTGCCAGCGGGTCCGATGAGGCCGGGGAGCTGTTTTTT. The chain combines TRBV6-6 with TRBJ2-2; D unresolved. The length of the CDR3 is 13 residues. The germline gives CDR1 MNHNY, CDR2 SVGAGI (reference sequence). The V end lost 8 bases, the J end lost 6 bases, and 13 bases lay between the germline ends.

The chain is built from TRBV5-1 and TRBJ2-2; 8 bases align to TRBD2. The germline gives CDR1 SGHRS, CDR2 YFSETQ. This CDR3 is built from 17 residues. V shed 4 bases, J shed 1 base, and the junction held 9 bases outside the gene matches. In DNA form, the CDR3 reads TGCGCCAGCAGCACCCGGGGGGGGCCCGGGAACACCGGGGAGCTGTTTTTT. This gives the protein CASSTRGGPGNTGELFF.